This passage covers 9 T cell receptor beta chains from one sample sequenced in a study of blood T cell repertoires in COVID-19. Only in-frame clones appear in the TCRdb table, and some are missing; sequencing was by immunoSEQ multiplex PCR. Of some 170,000 clones in the sample, more than 75% are singletons; the top ten hold about a sixth. The sequenced sample consisted of peripheral blood. The receptor set was obtained from a man between 60 and 75 years old with active or convalescent COVID-19.

The chain has TRBV19 and TRBJ2-3, with TRBD1 matching 7 bases. There are 16 residues in the CDR3. Germline values: CDR1 LNHDA, CDR2 SQIVND (reference sequence). V was pared by 3 bases and J by 1 base, with 7 bases of the junction left unmatched. The CDR3 spells CASSIRQGRGTDTQYF. In DNA form, the CDR3 reads TGTGCCAGTAGTATCCGACAGGGAAGAGGCACAGATACGCAGTATTTT.

This chain connects TRBV7-6 to TRBJ2-3, with 9 bases lining up with TRBD2. V lost 1 base and J lost 2; bases outside the gene matches: 7. CDR1 SGHVS and CDR2 FNYEAQ come from the germline V gene. The CDR3 is 17 residues long. The CDR3 DNA sequence: TGTGCCAGCAGCTTAGGTGCTAGCGGGAAGACCACAGATACGCAGTATTTT. This gives the protein CASSLGASGKTTDTQYF.

V is TRBV30 and J is TRBJ1-5, with TRBD1 matching 8 bases. The V and J ends lost 5 bases and 3 bases, in that order; junction bases with no gene match: 6. The CDR3 is 14 amino acids. The germline V gene encodes CDR1 GTSNPN and CDR2 SVGIG (reference sequence). CDR3 bases: TGTGCCTGGGGCCGGGGACAGGTCAATCAGCCCCAGCATTTT. Its protein is CAWGRGQVNQPQHF.

The chain joins TRBV5-1 to TRBJ1-1, with D possibly matching TRBD1 (6 bases). Trimming took off 2 bases at V and 4 bases at J, with 12 bases between the two ends. This CDR3 comprises 14 residues. Germline assignment: CDR1 SGHRS and CDR2 YFSETQ. The CDR3 reads CASSLGGAGTEAFF. The CDR3 nucleotides read TGCGCCAGCAGCTTAGGGGGGGCTGGCACTGAAGCTTTCTTT.

This clone was seen only once. The chain recombines TRBV5-1 with TRBJ2-1, with D possibly TRBD2 on 6 matching bases. V lost 0 bases, J lost 6 bases, and 13 bases lay in between. From germline, CDR1 is SGHRS and CDR2 YFSETQ. This CDR3 is built from 15 residues. CDR3 nucleotide sequence: TGCGCCAGCAGCTTGGGGCTAGCGAGGCCCAATGAGCAGTTCTTC. Protein product: CASSLGLARPNEQFF.

The chain joins TRBV5-1 to TRBJ2-7; 10 nucleotides match TRBD2. Germline V gene sequence: CDR1 SGHRS, CDR2 YFSETQ. The J segment lost 4 bases and the V segment lost 2 bases, leaving 15 bases of the junction unmatched. The CDR3 has 18 residues. CDR3 residues: CASSLKSNPRTSGYEQYF. Written as DNA, the CDR3 is TGCGCCAGCAGCTTAAAATCCAATCCTCGGACTAGCGGTTACGAGCAGTACTTC.

V is TRBV6-5 and J is TRBJ1-3; tentatively, D is TRBD1 (6 bases). CDR1 MNHEY and CDR2 SVGAGI come from the germline V gene. This CDR3 is built from 15 residues. Trimming cost V 5 bases and J 2 bases, with 13 bases left between them. CDR3 residues: CASSTGSSTGNTIYF. The CDR3 DNA reads TGTGCCAGCAGTACAGGGTCCTCGACTGGAAACACCATATATTTT.

The chain is built from TRBV5-5 and TRBJ2-3; TRBD2 matches at 7 bases. Unmatched junction bases numbered 8, after V lost 0 bases and J lost 7 bases. The CDR3 covers 15 residues. CDR1 is SGHKS and CDR2 is YYEKEE in the germline V gene (reference sequence). The CDR3 region has the DNA TGTGCCAGCAGCTTGGGTAGCGGGCGTGAGTATACGCAGTATTTT. Its translation: CASSLGSGREYTQYF.

The chain employs TRBV5-4 and TRBJ2-2, with TRBD2 matching 7 bases. The germline gives CDR1 SGHNT, CDR2 YYREEE (reference sequence). V was pared by 0 bases and J by 7 bases, with 9 bases of the junction left unmatched. This CDR3 comprises 16 residues. This CDR3 is CASSLAGGGLGGELFF. The CDR3 DNA is TGTGCCAGCAGCTTGGCCGGCGGGGGTTTGGGCGGGGAGCTGTTTTTT.